This passage covers 7 T cell receptor beta chains from one sample sequenced in a study of shared T cell receptors in the human thymus listed by TCRdb under 2021. Libraries were made using the immunoSEQ multiplex PCR assay. TCRdb re-hosts the immuneACCESS table, in-frame sequences only. Its copies lack some clones; in the studies checked, an unresolved V gene accounts for under half of them, and the cause for the rest is not known. In all, the sample holds hundreds of thousands of clones, and approximately 80% of those were seen once. In total, the top ten clones hold about 0.013% of the sample. The data also belong to a second study, concerning human thymus T cells.

The sequencing input was thymocytes. These receptors were collected from a boy younger than two with a congenital heart defect. Donor details come from another sample of the same person, matched by shared clones.

V gene TRBV7-7 combines with J gene TRBJ2-2; 7 bases map to TRBD1. The CDR3 extends over 18 amino acids. In germline, CDR1 is SSHAT, CDR2 FNYEAQ (reference sequence). V was pared by 2 bases and J by 5 bases, with 14 bases of the junction left unmatched. In nucleotides, the CDR3 is TGTGCCAGCAGCTTAAGTCTTCCGGCCGACAGGGTGACCGGGGAGCTGTTTTTT. This sequence encodes CASSLSLPADRVTGELFF.

The chain joins TRBV4-2 to TRBJ2-1, with D possibly TRBD2 on 6 matching bases. This CDR3 has 15 residues. The V end lost 0 bases, the J end lost 10 bases, and 16 bases lay between the germline ends. Per germline, CDR1 LGHNA and CDR2 YNFKEQ. This chain's CDR3 is CASSQDPGVGEEQFF. CDR3 in DNA: TGTGCCAGCAGCCAAGATCCGGGGGTTGGGGAGGAGCAGTTCTTC.

J is TRBJ1-2 and V is TRBV13; weak D call: TRBD1 (6 bases). This CDR3 spans 12 amino acids. V lost 5 bases to trimming and J lost 7 bases, with 11 bases between them. Germline values: CDR1 PRHDT, CDR2 FYEKMQ (reference sequence). For the CDR3, the DNA is TGTGCCAGCAGCCCACAGGGACCTGGCTACACCTTC. This gives the protein CASSPQGPGYTF.

The V gene is TRBV18, the J gene TRBJ1-2, with D perhaps matching TRBD1 (5 bases). This CDR3 has 16 residues. V lost 3 bases to trimming and J lost 1 base, with 15 bases between them. CDR1 and CDR2 (germline): KGHSH, LQKENI. Written as DNA, the CDR3 is TGTGCCAGCTCACCGCTCGAAGACAGCCTTAACTATGGCTACACCTTC. It specifies CASSPLEDSLNYGYTF.

The chain uses TRBV30 and TRBJ2-2; D is possibly TRBD2 (6 bases). Trimming took 3 bases from V and 0 from J, leaving 14 bases between them. The germline V gene has CDR1 GTSNPN and CDR2 SVGIG (reference sequence). The CDR3 runs 16 residues. The CDR3 region has the DNA TGTGCCTGGAGCTGGGGAGGTGGCGCGAACACCGGGGAGCTGTTTTTT. The encoded protein is CAWSWGGGANTGELFF.

The V gene is TRBV19, the J gene TRBJ2-5, with TRBD1 matching over 9 bases. Germline V gene data show CDR1 as LNHDA and CDR2 as SQIVND (reference sequence). The CDR3 is made up of 14 amino acids. The junction had 7 bases not matched to a gene; V was cut back by 5 bases and J by 6 bases. CDR3 protein: CASSGRDRAKTQYF. CDR3 bases: TGTGCCAGTAGTGGTAGGGACAGGGCCAAGACCCAGTACTTC.

This sequence joins TRBV5-1 and TRBJ1-3, with 8 bases aligning to TRBD1. The junction had 11 bases not matched to a gene; V was cut back by 4 bases and J by 2 bases. Germline V gives CDR1 SGHRS, CDR2 YFSETQ. There are 17 residues in the CDR3. CDR3 nucleotide sequence: TGCGCCAGCAGCGCACTGAAGGCAGGGGGCCCTGGAAACACCATATATTTT. This sequence encodes CASSALKAGGPGNTIYF.